Shown below are 19 T cell receptor beta chains from a single sample sequenced in a study of control samples from healthy donors and cancer patients. The repertoire was sequenced with immunoSEQ multiplex PCR; TCRdb's copy has only in-frame clones and lacks some. The sample has 250,000 to 300,000 clones, 82% seen once; the top ten hold 13%. The sample comprised PBMCs. Receptor source: a woman aged 55-69 years with lung cancer.

Details on this clone: Other DNA sequences in this sample translate to the same CDR3. The chain couples TRBV18 to TRBJ2-7; tentative D call: TRBD1 (8 bases). V lost 0 bases and J lost 6, with 12 bases in between. This CDR3 has 14 amino acids. Germline V gene data show CDR1 as KGHSH and CDR2 as LQKENI. This chain's CDR3 is CASSPPTGGGEQYF. In DNA, the CDR3 is TGTGCCAGCTCACCACCAACAGGGGGGGGCGAGCAGTACTTC. The variable domain in full, with the rest retrieved from reference TRBV18 and TRBJ2-7, is NAGVMQNPRHLVRRRGQEARLRCSPMKGHSHVYWYRQLPEEGLKFMVYLQKENIIDESGMPKERFSAEFPKEGPSILRIQQVVRGDSAAYFCASSPPTGGGEQYFGPGTRLTVT.

The table lists this clone with a few counts. V is TRBV5-1 and J is TRBJ2-7; either TRBD1 or TRBD2 may supply D (6 bases each). V lost 7 bases, J lost 6 bases, and 14 bases lay in between. Germline V gene lookup returns CDR1 SGHRS and CDR2 YFSETQ. The CDR3 has 12 amino acids. The CDR3 coding sequence is TGCGCCAGCGGGACAAACGGGGGCGAGCAGTACTTC. It specifies CASGTNGGEQYF. Full variable domain (missing parts from reference TRBV5-1 and TRBJ2-7): KAGVTQTPRYLIKTRGQQVTLSCSPISGHRSVSWYQQTPGQGLQFLFEYFSETQRNKGNFPGRFSGRQFSNSRSEMNVSTLELGDSALYLCASGTNGGEQYFGPGTRLTVT.

The V gene is TRBV3-1 (or the pseudogene TRBV3-2), the J gene TRBJ1-6; possible D gene TRBD1, 5 bases. Germline-derived CDR1 and CDR2 are LGHDT and YNNKEL (reference sequence). V lost 2 bases, J lost 5 bases, and 10 bases lay in between. This CDR3 region has 15 residues. CDR3 sequence: CASSQLGADNSPLHF. The CDR3 region has the DNA TGTGCCAGCAGCCAACTCGGGGCGGATAATTCACCCCTCCACTTT.

This sequence joins TRBV5-4 and TRBJ1-2, with TRBD1 matching over 7 bases. CDR3 size: 13 residues. Germline V gene lookup returns CDR1 SGHNT and CDR2 YYREEE (reference sequence). J lost 9 bases, V lost 4 bases, and 9 bases had no gene match. CDR3 coding DNA: TGTGCCAGCAGCGTTCCGACAGGGACCAGCTACACCTTC. Translating gives CASSVPTGTSYTF.

J is TRBJ2-7 and V is TRBV5-4; the match to TRBD2 covers 9 bases. The V and J ends lost 2 bases and 0 bases, in that order; junction bases with no gene match: 9. The CDR3 has 17 residues. The germline V gene has CDR1 SGHNT and CDR2 YYREEE (reference sequence). CDR3 amino acids: CASSFGGLADSSYEQYF. As DNA, the CDR3 is TGTGCCAGCAGCTTTGGGGGACTAGCTGATAGCTCCTACGAGCAGTACTTC. Looking up the rest from reference TRBV5-4 and TRBJ2-7 gives the full variable domain: ETGVTQSPTHLIKTRGQQVTLRCSSQSGHNTVSWYQQALGQGPQFIFQYYREEENGRGNFPPRFSGLQFPNYSSELNVNALELDDSALYLCASSFGGLADSSYEQYFGPGTRLTVT.

The chain recombines TRBV5-1 with TRBJ1-4; D possibly corresponds to TRBD1 (6 bases). The germline CDR1 and CDR2 sequences are SGHRS and YFSETQ. The CDR3 spans 15 residues. V lost 4 bases to trimming and J lost 8 bases, with 18 bases between them. CDR3 sequence (DNA): TGCGCCAGCAGCCCCGGTGGGGGGCGCCGAGAAAAACTGTTTTTT. It specifies CASSPGGGRREKLFF.

This clone appeared once. The chain joins TRBV7-2 to TRBJ1-1; the D gene is possibly TRBD1 (5 bases). Looked up from germline, CDR1 is SGHTA and CDR2 is FQGNSA. This CDR3 comprises 14 residues. The ends were cut back, 5 bases at V and 4 bases at J, with 14 bases in the middle. CDR3 amino acids: CASSLLEGSTEAFF. The DNA for the CDR3 is TGTGCCAGCAGCCTCCTTGAGGGGAGCACTGAAGCTTTCTTT. Together with reference TRBV7-2 and TRBJ1-1, the CDR3 gives the full variable domain: GAGVSQSPSNKVTEKGKDVELRCDPISGHTALYWYRQSLGQGLEFLIYFQGNSAPDKSGLPSDRFSAERTGGSVSTLTIQRTQQEDSAVYLCASSLLEGSTEAFFGQGTRLTVV.

The rearrangement joins TRBV5-1 to TRBJ1-2, with 9 bases aligning to TRBD1. The CDR3 loop spans 13 amino acids. Germline V gives CDR1 SGHRS, CDR2 YFSETQ. J was trimmed by 6 bases and V by 3 bases; bases with no gene match: 3. CDR3 residues: CASSSTGGDGYTF. CDR3 DNA: TGCGCCAGCAGCTCGACAGGGGGTGATGGCTACACCTTC. Full variable domain (outside the CDR3, taken from reference TRBV5-1 and TRBJ1-2): KAGVTQTPRYLIKTRGQQVTLSCSPISGHRSVSWYQQTPGQGLQFLFEYFSETQRNKGNFPGRFSGRQFSNSRSEMNVSTLELGDSALYLCASSSTGGDGYTFGSGTRLTVV.

The DNA for the CDR3 is TGTGCCAGCAGCGATCCGGGGGCAGAGAACATTCAGTACTTC. Translating gives CASSDPGAENIQYF. The V and J genes are TRBV11-1 and TRBJ2-4; perhaps D is TRBD1 or TRBD2 (6 bases each). The length of the CDR3 is 14 residues. V dropped 5 bases and J dropped 7 bases, with 15 bases sitting between them. In germline, CDR1 is SGHAT, CDR2 FQDESV (reference sequence).

This clone was found a few times. The genes are TRBV5-5 and TRBJ1-3, with 9 bases that match TRBD1. Germline lookup yields CDR1 SGHKS and CDR2 YYEKEE (reference sequence). The CDR3 extends over 15 amino acids. Trimming took 5 bases from V and 4 from J; bases not matched to a gene: 7. This chain's CDR3 is CASSLQGAGGNTIYF. The CDR3 nucleotides read TGTGCCAGCAGTTTACAGGGGGCAGGCGGAAACACCATATATTTT.

The rearrangement joins TRBV5-4 to TRBJ1-2, with D possibly being TRBD1 (6 bases). Per germline, CDR1 SGHNT and CDR2 YYREEE (reference sequence). The CDR3 contains 13 residues. V lost 4 bases and J lost 8, with 15 bases in between. The CDR3 sequence: CASSPAGAEGYTF. In DNA, the CDR3 is TGTGCCAGCAGCCCTGCGGGGGCTGAGGGCTACACCTTC.

The rearrangement uses TRBV7-2 and TRBJ2-3; 9 nucleotides agree with TRBD2. The junction had 10 bases not matched to a gene; V was cut back by 9 bases and J by 6 bases. The CDR3 contains 14 residues. Per germline, CDR1 SGHTA and CDR2 FQGNSA. Here the CDR3 reads CASSAAGGPDTQYF. The CDR3 DNA reads as TGTGCCAGTTCCGCGGCGGGAGGGCCGGATACGCAGTATTTT.

The chain recombines TRBV6-5 with TRBJ2-5, with D possibly TRBD1 on 5 matching bases. Trimming removed 8 bases at V and 4 bases at J, with 14 bases between. There are 13 residues in the CDR3. The germline gives CDR1 MNHEY, CDR2 SVGAGI. CDR3 region: CASGQGRTETQYF. The CDR3 nucleotides read TGTGCCAGCGGGCAGGGCAGGACAGAGACCCAGTACTTC.

V is TRBV9 and J is TRBJ2-1; 8 bases fit TRBD2. The ends lost 0 bases at V and 0 bases at J; junction bases unmatched: 5. The CDR3 loop spans 17 amino acids. Germline CDR1 is SGDLS and CDR2 is YYNGEE. DNA for the CDR3: TGTGCCAGCAGCGTAGATAGCGGGACCAGCTCCTACAATGAGCAGTTCTTC. Protein sequence: CASSVDSGTSSYNEQFF.

This sequence joins TRBV11-2 and TRBJ1-4; D possibly corresponds to TRBD1 (6 bases). CDR1 and CDR2 (germline): SGHAT, FQNNGV. The germline V and J ends were trimmed by 5 bases and 5 bases, with 15 bases remaining between them. The CDR3 loop spans 15 amino acids. CDR3 DNA: TGTGCCAGCAGCCCGAGGGAGGGGGGAAATGAAAAACTGTTTTTT. It encodes CASSPREGGNEKLFF.

V gene TRBV10-3 combines with J gene TRBJ2-5, with 8 bases identical to TRBD2. The V segment lost 11 bases and the J segment 5 bases; nucleotides outside the gene matches: 10. The CDR3 is made up of 13 amino acids. The germline V gene encodes CDR1 ENHRY and CDR2 SYGVKD. The chain's CDR3 is CAVGTREGETQYF. In nucleotides, the CDR3 is TGTGCCGTCGGGACTCGGGAGGGGGAGACCCAGTACTTC.

This clone was seen a few times. The chain carries TRBV6-5 and TRBJ2-5; TRBD1 matches 7 bases. The CDR3 consists of 15 residues. Germline V gives CDR1 MNHEY, CDR2 SVGAGI. With 0 bases clipped from V and 5 bases from J, the junction kept 6 bases outside the gene matches. DNA for the CDR3: TGTGCCAGCAGTTACTCGAGGGGGCGCGGGGAGACCCAGTACTTC. Translating it yields CASSYSRGRGETQYF.

This clone was recorded at least ten times. V and J are TRBV7-3 and TRBJ2-1, with 12 bases aligning to TRBD2. The V gene's germline CDR1 is SGHTA and CDR2 FQGTGA. Losses at the gene ends were 3 bases for V and 9 bases for J; bases not matched to a gene: 9. There are 16 residues in the CDR3. CDR3: CASSFSLAGGQGEQFF. The CDR3 DNA sequence: TGTGCCAGCAGCTTTTCACTAGCGGGGGGACAGGGTGAGCAGTTCTTC.

This clone has more than one count but fewer than ten. The chain joins TRBV6-4 to TRBJ2-3; TRBD2 aligns across 9 bases. Germline lookup yields CDR1 MRHNA and CDR2 SNTAGT. The CDR3 is made up of 15 amino acids. Unmatched junction bases numbered 10, after V lost 7 bases and J lost 5 bases. CDR3 coding DNA: TGTGCCAGCACCACGATGCGGGGGGGCTTAGATACGCAGTATTTT. Amino acid sequence: CASTTMRGGLDTQYF.